This T cell receptor beta chain was identified in a study of cytomegalovirus exposure and HLA in healthy donors. Whole-study context: Early on, a data release was issued that held approximately 92 million unique TCRs from HLA-typed donors. Study-wide points: Previous analysis showed most TCR beta V segments were productive about 90% or about 30% of the time.

Germline V gives CDR1 SGHRS, CDR2 YFSETQ. The CDR3 covers 15 residues. V gave up 3 bases and J gave up 6 bases; unmatched junction bases: 7. As for this clone: Its antigen remains unknown.

60 Vbeta and 13 Jbeta primers were used in PCR. The table came from immunoSEQ multiplex PCR; TCRdb's copy has only in-frame clones and leaves some out. The sample includes roughly 150,000 clones, around three quarters of them seen just once. This receptor was obtained from a woman aged 40-49 years in good health and CMV-seropositive. The chain combines TRBV5-1 with TRBJ2-3; 10 positions match TRBD2. The sample consisted of PBMCs. The CDR3 coding sequence is TGCGCCAGCAGCTCGGGACTAGCGTTGAAGGATACGCAGTATTTT. Its protein product is CASSSGLALKDTQYF.